A selection of T cell receptor beta chains follows, all from one sample in a study of shared clonotypes between healthy human individuals. Some clones are missing from TCRdb's copy, which holds only in-frame ones; the method was immunoSEQ multiplex PCR. The sample carries roughly 2.1 million clones, 93% recorded once. The sample consisted of naive CD8+ T cells from PBMCs. Receptor source: a man between 18 and 29 years old in good health. Some clones in this sample may be carry-over from other donors' samples. The CDR3 runs from the conserved cysteine through the conserved F or W. Each record gives: V gene, D gene, clone size, J gene, CDR3 protein, CDR3 DNA. A D gene is named only where the DNA matches it firmly. Some rows have no size entry. The others give once, few or many, or a class for an expanded clone.

V gene: TRBV2
D gene: -
clone size: few
J gene: TRBJ1-3
CDR3 protein: CASSEVGLNTIYF
CDR3 DNA: TGTGCCAGCAGTGAAGTAGGGCTCAACACCATATATTTT

V gene: TRBV19
D gene: TRBD1
clone size: once
J gene: TRBJ2-3
CDR3 protein: CAILHVDRAVTDTQYF
CDR3 DNA: TGTGCCATTCTACATGTGGACAGGGCCGTCACAGATACGCAGTATTTT

V gene: TRBV6-6
D gene: TRBD1
clone size: -
J gene: TRBJ2-7
CDR3 protein: CASSYARWDSSYEQYF
CDR3 DNA: TGTGCCAGCAGTTACGCCCGATGGGACAGCTCCTACGAGCAGTACTTC

V gene: TRBV27
D gene: -
clone size: -
J gene: TRBJ2-1
CDR3 protein: CASRGGRYNEQFF
CDR3 DNA: TGTGCCAGCAGGGGAGGACGGTACAATGAGCAGTTCTTC

V gene: TRBV16
D gene: -
clone size: -
J gene: TRBJ1-1
CDR3 protein: CASSQGTEAFF
CDR3 DNA: TGTGCCAGCAGCCAAGGAACAGAAGCTTTCTTT

V gene: TRBV2
D gene: TRBD2
clone size: -
J gene: TRBJ2-1
CDR3 protein: CASSEAAGLPRGGEQFF
CDR3 DNA: TGTGCCAGCAGTGAAGCAGCGGGACTCCCACGGGGCGGTGAGCAGTTCTTC

V gene: TRBV11-2
D gene: -
clone size: -
J gene: TRBJ2-1
CDR3 protein: CASSPRGREGREQFF
CDR3 DNA: TGTGCCAGCAGCCCCAGGGGGCGGGAGGGCCGTGAGCAGTTCTTC

V gene: TRBV6-6
D gene: TRBD1
clone size: few
J gene: TRBJ1-1
CDR3 protein: CASGIGTVIEAFF
CDR3 DNA: TGTGCCAGCGGAATCGGGACAGTCATTGAAGCTTTCTTT

V gene: TRBV6-1
D gene: TRBD1
clone size: -
J gene: TRBJ1-3
CDR3 protein: CASSGNRGWDTIYF
CDR3 DNA: TGTGCCAGCAGTGGAAACAGGGGTTGGGACACCATATATTTT

V gene: TRBV7-9
D gene: TRBD1
clone size: once
J gene: TRBJ2-7
CDR3 protein: CASSTDRGLPYEQYF
CDR3 DNA: TGTGCCAGCAGCACCGACAGGGGGCTCCCCTACGAGCAGTACTTC

V gene: TRBV5-6
D gene: -
clone size: -
J gene: TRBJ2-1
CDR3 protein: CASSLMKDYLWEQFF
CDR3 DNA: TGTGCCAGCAGCCTTATGAAGGACTACCTCTGGGAGCAGTTCTTC

V gene: TRBV5-8
D gene: -
clone size: -
J gene: TRBJ2-7
CDR3 protein: CASSSRDNIFYEQYF
CDR3 DNA: TGTGCCAGCAGCTCCCGGGACAATATTTTCTACGAGCAGTACTTC

V gene: TRBV6-5
D gene: -
clone size: few
J gene: TRBJ1-1
CDR3 protein: CASSVSENTEAFF
CDR3 DNA: TGTGCCAGCAGTGTCTCGGAGAACACTGAAGCTTTCTTT

V gene: TRBV4-1
D gene: TRBD1
clone size: -
J gene: TRBJ2-7
CDR3 protein: CASSHSSGGVGYEQYF
CDR3 DNA: TGCGCCAGCAGCCATTCATCAGGGGGTGTCGGGTACGAGCAGTACTTC

V gene: TRBV9
D gene: -
clone size: -
J gene: TRBJ2-1
CDR3 protein: CASRGGNEQFF
CDR3 DNA: TGTGCCAGCAGGGGGGGCAATGAGCAGTTCTTC

V gene: TRBV7-9
D gene: TRBD2
clone size: -
J gene: TRBJ2-5
CDR3 protein: CASSLASGGTETQYF
CDR3 DNA: TGTGCCAGCAGCTTAGCTAGCGGGGGGACAGAGACCCAGTACTTC

V gene: TRBV9
D gene: TRBD1
clone size: -
J gene: TRBJ1-2
CDR3 protein: CASSGAKGQDINYGYTF
CDR3 DNA: TGTGCCAGCAGCGGGGCTAAGGGACAGGACATTAACTATGGCTACACCTTC

V gene: TRBV28
D gene: -
clone size: -
J gene: TRBJ2-1
CDR3 protein: CASRTRRAGMDEQFF
CDR3 DNA: TGTGCCAGCAGGACCCGGAGGGCAGGGATGGATGAGCAGTTCTTC

V gene: TRBV30
D gene: TRBD2
clone size: -
J gene: TRBJ2-2
CDR3 protein: CAGLAAYTGELFF
CDR3 DNA: TGTGCCGGACTAGCGGCCTACACCGGGGAGCTGTTTTTT

V gene: TRBV6-1
D gene: -
clone size: -
J gene: TRBJ2-3
CDR3 protein: CASSEVRRGASTQYF
CDR3 DNA: TGTGCCAGCAGTGAAGTTAGAAGGGGAGCGAGTACGCAGTATTTT

V gene: TRBV6-5
D gene: -
clone size: -
J gene: TRBJ1-1
CDR3 protein: CASSYSGAHTEAFF
CDR3 DNA: TGTGCCAGCAGTTACTCAGGGGCACATACTGAAGCTTTCTTT

V gene: TRBV7-3
D gene: TRBD2
clone size: -
J gene: TRBJ2-3
CDR3 protein: CASSLLSGRTDTQYF
CDR3 DNA: TGTGCCAGCAGCTTACTGAGCGGGAGAACAGATACGCAGTATTTT

V gene: TRBV6-5
D gene: -
clone size: -
J gene: TRBJ2-2
CDR3 protein: CASSWRENTGELFF
CDR3 DNA: TGTGCCAGCAGTTGGCGGGAGAACACCGGGGAGCTGTTTTTT

V gene: TRBV5-4
D gene: -
clone size: -
J gene: TRBJ1-1
CDR3 protein: CASSSRAGTMNTEAFF
CDR3 DNA: TGTGCCAGCAGCTCCCGGGCAGGGACCATGAACACTGAAGCTTTCTTT

V gene: TRBV28
D gene: -
clone size: -
J gene: TRBJ2-7
CDR3 protein: CASSLLRLGAAHEQYF
CDR3 DNA: TGTGCCAGCAGCCTGCTCCGATTAGGGGCAGCGCACGAGCAGTACTTC

V gene: TRBV7-6
D gene: -
clone size: -
J gene: TRBJ2-7
CDR3 protein: CASSLGRYSYEQYF
CDR3 DNA: TGTGCCAGCAGCTTAGGCAGATACTCCTACGAGCAGTACTTC

V gene: TRBV4-1
D gene: TRBD2
clone size: -
J gene: TRBJ2-7
CDR3 protein: CASSQEQGLERLSYF
CDR3 DNA: TGCGCCAGCAGCCAAGAACAGGGACTAGAGAGACTGTCGTACTTC

V gene: TRBV4-1
D gene: -
clone size: -
J gene: TRBJ1-2
CDR3 protein: CASSQGGPASLGYTF
CDR3 DNA: TGCGCCAGCAGCCAAGGAGGGCCGGCCAGTTTAGGCTACACCTTC

V gene: TRBV5-4
D gene: TRBD2
clone size: -
J gene: TRBJ2-1
CDR3 protein: CARSWEGGYNEQFF
CDR3 DNA: TGTGCCAGGAGCTGGGAGGGCGGGTACAATGAGCAGTTCTTC

V gene: TRBV9
D gene: -
clone size: -
J gene: TRBJ2-2
CDR3 protein: CASSPRGEGGELFF
CDR3 DNA: TGTGCCAGCAGCCCCCGGGGCGAGGGCGGGGAGCTGTTTTTT

V gene: TRBV27
D gene: -
clone size: -
J gene: TRBJ2-3
CDR3 protein: CASNNRQGTDTQYF
CDR3 DNA: TGTGCCAGCAACAACCGGCAGGGCACAGATACGCAGTATTTT

V gene: TRBV7-9
D gene: -
clone size: once
J gene: TRBJ2-3
CDR3 protein: CASSSGTDTQYF
CDR3 DNA: TGTGCCAGCAGCTCTGGGACAGATACGCAGTATTTT

V gene: TRBV4-1
D gene: -
clone size: -
J gene: TRBJ2-7
CDR3 protein: CASSQDFPARSYEQYF
CDR3 DNA: TGCGCCAGCAGCCAAGATTTCCCCGCTAGGTCCTACGAGCAGTACTTC

V gene: TRBV4-3
D gene: TRBD1
clone size: -
J gene: TRBJ1-2
CDR3 protein: CASSRGRQGRDGYTF
CDR3 DNA: TGCGCCAGCAGCCGCGGCCGACAGGGGCGAGATGGCTACACCTTC

V gene: TRBV7-9
D gene: TRBD1
clone size: -
J gene: TRBJ1-2
CDR3 protein: CASSSTQGAPYGYTF
CDR3 DNA: TGTGCCAGCAGCTCTACACAGGGGGCGCCGTATGGCTACACCTTC

V gene: TRBV7-8
D gene: -
clone size: -
J gene: TRBJ2-2
CDR3 protein: CASSPSTGELFF
CDR3 DNA: TGTGCCAGCAGCCCTAGTACCGGGGAGCTGTTTTTT

V gene: TRBV27
D gene: -
clone size: -
J gene: TRBJ2-1
CDR3 protein: CASSLLGPVMREQFF
CDR3 DNA: TGTGCCAGCAGTTTACTAGGACCCGTAATGAGAGAGCAGTTCTTC

V gene: TRBV28
D gene: TRBD2
clone size: -
J gene: TRBJ2-3
CDR3 protein: CASRLAGGGNTQYF
CDR3 DNA: TGTGCCAGCCGACTAGCGGGAGGGGGGAATACGCAGTATTTT

V gene: TRBV7-9
D gene: -
clone size: -
J gene: TRBJ2-1
CDR3 protein: CASSLDRWESHEQFF
CDR3 DNA: TGTGCCAGCAGCTTAGATCGGTGGGAGTCGCACGAGCAGTTCTTC

V gene: TRBV27
D gene: TRBD2
clone size: once
J gene: TRBJ2-7
CDR3 protein: CASSFRGVLYEQYF
CDR3 DNA: TGTGCCAGCAGTTTTCGGGGGGTTCTCTACGAGCAGTACTTC

V gene: TRBV27
D gene: -
clone size: -
J gene: TRBJ2-3
CDR3 protein: CASSFAGDTQYF
CDR3 DNA: TGTGCCAGCAGTTTTGCAGGAGATACGCAGTATTTT

V gene: TRBV7-6
D gene: TRBD1
clone size: -
J gene: TRBJ2-7
CDR3 protein: CASSLVGGTGTGDSPLWEQYF
CDR3 DNA: TGTGCCAGCAGCTTAGTAGGAGGAACCGGGACAGGGGATTCCCCATTGTGGGAGCAGTACTTC

V gene: TRBV11-1
D gene: -
clone size: -
J gene: TRBJ1-4
CDR3 protein: CASSLASSATNEKLFF
CDR3 DNA: TGTGCCAGCAGCTTAGCCAGTTCTGCAACTAATGAAAAACTGTTTTTT

V gene: TRBV4-1
D gene: TRBD1
clone size: -
J gene: TRBJ2-1
CDR3 protein: CASSSDRGSYNEQFF
CDR3 DNA: TGCGCCAGCAGCTCGGACAGGGGTTCCTACAATGAGCAGTTCTTC

V gene: TRBV27
D gene: -
clone size: once
J gene: TRBJ1-4
CDR3 protein: CASGGGIEKLFF
CDR3 DNA: TGTGCCAGCGGGGGCGGGATTGAAAAACTGTTTTTT

V gene: TRBV5-4
D gene: TRBD1
clone size: -
J gene: TRBJ1-4
CDR3 protein: CASSPTGGGEKLFF
CDR3 DNA: TGTGCCAGCAGCCCTACAGGGGGCGGCGAAAAACTGTTTTTT

V gene: TRBV19
D gene: -
clone size: -
J gene: TRBJ1-1
CDR3 protein: CASSDSSWGNTEAFF
CDR3 DNA: TGTGCCAGTAGCGACAGCTCCTGGGGGAACACTGAAGCTTTCTTT

V gene: TRBV11-2
D gene: TRBD1
clone size: -
J gene: TRBJ1-3
CDR3 protein: CASSFDRGLRNTIYF
CDR3 DNA: TGTGCCAGCAGTTTCGACAGGGGGCTCAGAAACACCATATATTTT